Given below is one TCR beta chain in context. The antigen remains unidentified. The junction differs from germline at one of its ends, possibly a read error. The data were obtained in a study of blood T cells in healthy people across ages. Study-level points and caveats: Donor CMV status was unknown, possibly confounding expanded clonotype changes. A conclusive naive versus antigen-experienced comparison was prevented by the unsorted PBMCs. Estimates based on one million T cells were treated as lower bounds.

A second 7 to 11 cycle PCR used barcoded and J-beta primers. TCRdb reanalysed the 5' RACE reads using MiXCR and keeps one entry per CDR3 protein. The top ten hold more than 20% of the sample, which has roughly 1.9 million distinct CDR3 sequences, about two fifths seen once. Sequenced: blood. This TCR came from a human donor in good health.

CDR3 nucleotide sequence: TGCGCCAGCAGCTTAGTCTATTGGGGAGACACTGAAGCTTTCTTT. Translating gives CASSLVYWGDTEAFF. V gene TRBV7-2 combines with J gene TRBJ1-1; no clear D gene. CDR3 length: 15 residues. Looked up from germline, CDR1 is SGHTA and CDR2 is FQGNSA.